The 21 T cell receptor beta chains below come from one sample, sequenced in a study of T-cell reconstitution after alpha-beta-depleted transplantation in children. Unique molecular identifiers featured in how the TCRbeta library was prepared. MiXCR was run by TCRdb on the PCR reads, yielding one entry per CDR3 protein. There are about 580,000 distinct CDR3 sequences in the sample; 23% occur only once, and roughly 14% lies in the top ten. Source: PBMCs, mostly from graft donor cells, taken 360 days after TCRalphabeta/CD19-depleted stem cell transplant. The receptor source for this set is a boy younger than two who had a stem cell transplant for acute myeloid leukemia, so the T cells may come from the graft donor.

This clonotype was recorded at least ten times. The chain combines TRBV4-1 with TRBJ2-7, with D uncertain. Germline values: CDR1 MGHRA, CDR2 YSYEKL. V lost 1 base, J lost 2 bases, and 6 bases lay in between. The CDR3 contains 13 residues. The CDR3 DNA is TGCGCCAGCAGCCAAGGACCCACCTACGAGCAGTACGTC. The encoded protein is CASSQGPTYEQYV.

This clonotype was counted a few times. The rearrangement links TRBV20-1 to TRBJ1-2, with TRBD1 as a possible D gene (6 bases). V lost 3 bases to trimming and J lost 3 bases, with 14 bases between them. The length of the CDR3 is 14 residues. Germline CDR1 and CDR2: DFQATT and SNEGSKA (reference sequence). This chain's CDR3 is CSASAGQGDYGYTF. The CDR3 DNA reads TGCAGTGCTAGCGCGGGACAAGGAGACTATGGCTACACCTTC.

This clonotype was seen only a few times. This rearrangement joins TRBV4-3 to TRBJ2-7, with 7 bases aligning to TRBD1. J gave up 2 bases and V 0 bases, and 4 bases lay outside the gene matches. This CDR3 is 15 amino acids long. Germline V gene sequence: CDR1 LGHNA, CDR2 YSLEER. Here the CDR3 reads CASSQDETGPYEQYF. Written as DNA, the CDR3 is TGCGCCAGCAGCCAAGATGAGACAGGGCCCTACGAGCAGTACTTC.

The CDR3, as DNA: TGTGCCAGCAGCAATCTAGCGGGGACTAGCACAGATACGCAGTATTTT. Translating it yields CASSNLAGTSTDTQYF. This chain uses TRBV7-6 with TRBJ2-3, with TRBD2 matching 9 bases. This CDR3 is 16 amino acids long. The ends lost 5 bases at V and 0 bases at J; junction bases unmatched: 6. Germline V gene lookup returns CDR1 SGHVS and CDR2 FNYEAQ.

This clonotype was recorded only once. In DNA form, the CDR3 reads TGTGCCAGCAGCCCCCGGGACAGTTTGGGGAATCAGCCCCAGCATTTT. Translation gives CASSPRDSLGNQPQHF. The V gene is TRBV9, the J gene TRBJ1-5; 7 positions agree with TRBD1. This CDR3 spans 16 amino acids. Per the germline V gene, CDR1 is SGDLS and CDR2 is YYNGEE. The ends lost 4 bases at V and 4 bases at J; junction bases unmatched: 11.

Ten or more counts support this clonotype. V usage is TRBV28 and J usage is TRBJ1-6, with a possible D match to TRBD1 (6 bases). There are 15 residues in the CDR3. Trimming cost V 6 bases and J 11 bases, with 20 bases left between them. Looked up from germline, CDR1 is MDHEN and CDR2 is SYDVKM. The CDR3 bases are TGTGCCAGCAGCCATATACAGGGAGGGATTCCACCCCTCCACTTT. It translates to CASSHIQGGIPPLHF.

CDR3 nucleotide sequence: TGCAGTGCTTCCCCAGCGGGGAAAAAACTGTTTTTT. Translation gives CSASPAGKKLFF. The chain joins TRBV20-1 to TRBJ1-4, with D unresolved. CDR1 and CDR2 (germline): DFQATT, SNEGSKA (reference sequence). The V gene lost 5 bases and the J gene lost 9 bases, with 13 bases spanning the gap. The CDR3 totals 12 residues.

This clonotype has a count of ten or more. The J gene is TRBJ2-5, the V gene TRBV24-1; either TRBD1 or TRBD2 may fit D (5 bases each). Germline V gene sequence: CDR1 KGHDR, CDR2 SFDVKD. The V gene lost 1 base and the J gene lost 4 bases, with 15 bases spanning the gap. The CDR3 covers 16 residues. CDR3: CATSDFPQGTRETQYF. Written as DNA, the CDR3 is TGTGCCACCAGTGATTTCCCGCAGGGTACTAGAGAGACCCAGTACTTC.

In this sample, this clonotype turned up a few times. The chain employs TRBV18 and TRBJ2-1; TRBD2 matches 8 bases. Losses at the gene ends were 3 bases for V and 6 bases for J; bases not matched to a gene: 19. The germline V gene has CDR1 KGHSH and CDR2 LQKENI. CDR3 length equals 19 residues. CDR3 in amino acids: CASSPTLPTGGGVLNEQFF. CDR3 coding DNA: TGTGCCAGCTCACCCACGCTTCCGACCGGGGGGGGCGTACTCAATGAGCAGTTCTTC.

Turning to this clonotype: This sequence may be a read error, since a much larger clone differs from it by one base. The chain has TRBV5-6 and TRBJ2-7; the D is unclear. This CDR3 contains 14 residues. V was cut by 3 bases and J by 5 bases, with 15 bases left in between. The V gene's germline CDR1 is SGHDT and CDR2 YYEEEE. The CDR3 protein is CASSSEWDTNEQYF. The CDR3 coding sequence is TGTGCCAGCAGCTCCGAGTGGGATACCAACGAGCAGTACTTC.

The chain employs TRBV4-3 and TRBJ2-7, with D tentatively TRBD2 (5 bases). The CDR3 totals 13 residues. Trimming shortened V by 0 bases and J by 4 bases, and 7 bases separated the two germline ends. CDR1 is LGHNA and CDR2 is YSLEER in the germline V gene. The CDR3 sequence is CASSQDAGYEQYF. The CDR3 DNA reads as TGCGCCAGCAGCCAAGATGCGGGTTACGAGCAGTACTTC.

The chain uses TRBV7-6 and TRBJ1-2, with 8 bases fitting TRBD1. Trimming at V came to 1 base and at J to 2 bases, leaving 6 bases not matched to a gene. CDR1 and CDR2 (germline): SGHVS, FNYEAQ. This CDR3 comprises 16 residues. CDR3 in amino acids: CASSLGGTGGNYGYTF. In nucleotides, the CDR3 is TGTGCCAGCAGCTTAGGCGGAACAGGGGGAAACTATGGCTACACCTTC.

The chain carries TRBV11-2 and TRBJ2-7; the D gene is possibly TRBD1 (6 bases). V lost 0 bases and J 4 bases, leaving 13 bases between the germline ends. There are 15 residues in the CDR3. CDR1 SGHAT and CDR2 FQNNGV come from the germline V gene. CDR3 amino acids: CASSLDSTGSYEQYV. CDR3 nucleotides: TGTGCCAGCAGCTTAGATTCCACAGGGAGTTACGAGCAGTACGTC.

Only a few counts were recorded for this clonotype. V and J are TRBV13 and TRBJ1-2; no reliable D call. The V gene's germline CDR1 is PRHDT and CDR2 FYEKMQ (reference sequence). V was cut by 4 bases and J by 4 bases, with 16 bases left in between. The CDR3 is 15 residues long. CDR3 sequence reads: CASSYRPRTSYGYTF. The CDR3 DNA reads as TGTGCCAGCAGCTATCGTCCGAGAACTAGCTATGGCTACACCTTC.

In its sample, this clonotype was seen a few times. V gene TRBV27 combines with J gene TRBJ2-1, with TRBD1 matching 7 bases. V trimming: 2 bases; J trimming: 1 base; junction bases outside the gene matches: 2. Germline CDR1 reads MNHEY; CDR2 reads SMNVEV (reference sequence). CDR3 size: 15 residues. The CDR3, as DNA: TGTGCCAGCAGTTTACAGACAGGGTCCTACAATGAGCAGTTCTTC. Its translation is CASSLQTGSYNEQFF.

This clonotype was recorded many times. The gene calls are TRBV19 and TRBJ2-7, with 9 positions matching TRBD1. V dropped 4 bases and J dropped 6; count of bases not matched to a gene: 4. The germline CDR1 and CDR2 sequences are LNHDA and SQIVND (reference sequence). The CDR3 extends over 13 amino acids. CDR3: CASSTLTGGEQYF. The DNA for the CDR3 is TGTGCCAGTAGTACGCTGACAGGGGGCGAGCAGTACTTC. Full variable domain (missing parts from reference TRBV19 and TRBJ2-7): DGGITQSPKYLFRKEGQNVTLSCEQNLNHDAMYWYRQDPGQGLRLIYYSQIVNDFQKGDIAEGYSVSREKKESFPLTVTSAQKNPTAFYLCASSTLTGGEQYFGPGTRLTVT.

V is TRBV25-1 and J is TRBJ2-2, with 12 bases matching TRBD1. CDR3 length: 22 amino acids. In germline, CDR1 is MGHDK, CDR2 SYGVNS. V was pared by 4 bases and J by 6 bases, with 24 bases of the junction left unmatched. CDR3 nucleotides: TGTGCCAGCAGTGCCGTGCCGGGACAGGGGGCGCGTAGGCTCGAAGGGGCCGGGGAGCTGTTTTTT. Its translation is CASSAVPGQGARRLEGAGELFF.

The chain carries TRBV24-1 and TRBJ2-3; the D gene is possibly TRBD1 (5 bases). The V end was cut by 3 bases, the J end by 3 bases, with 12 bases between. This CDR3 has 15 residues. Germline V gene lookup returns CDR1 KGHDR and CDR2 SFDVKD. The CDR3 reads CATSDHVTVTDTQYF. The CDR3 DNA follows: TGTGCCACCAGTGATCATGTGACAGTGACAGATACGCAGTATTTT.

The chain joins TRBV6-5 to TRBJ2-3; D is uncertain. The germline V gene has CDR1 MNHEY and CDR2 SVGAGI. V lost 11 bases to trimming and J lost 7 bases, with 4 bases between them. This CDR3 is 8 amino acids long. The CDR3 protein is CAGHTQYF. The CDR3 DNA follows: TGTGCCGGACATACGCAGTATTTT.

The chain joins TRBV6-1 to TRBJ1-2; tentative D call: TRBD1 (5 bases). Trimming cost V 8 bases and J 5 bases, with 27 bases left between them. Germline assignment: CDR1 MNHNS and CDR2 SASEGT. The CDR3 loop spans 17 amino acids. The CDR3 coding sequence is TGTGCCAGCGGCTCTTCGATCGGTCAGGGCGGGAGGTATGGCTACACCTTC. This gives the protein CASGSSIGQGGRYGYTF.

This clonotype was seen repeatedly, ten times or more. This rearrangement joins TRBV12-3 or TRBV12-4 to TRBJ2-7, with D possibly matching TRBD2 (5 bases). The CDR3 runs 19 residues. V lost 0 bases and J 12 bases, leaving 33 bases between the germline ends. The CDR3 reads CASSLAASRRAAISFSRYF. DNA of the CDR3: TGTGCCAGCAGTTTAGCGGCCTCGAGGCGGGCAGCCATCTCGTTTAGCCGGTACTTC.